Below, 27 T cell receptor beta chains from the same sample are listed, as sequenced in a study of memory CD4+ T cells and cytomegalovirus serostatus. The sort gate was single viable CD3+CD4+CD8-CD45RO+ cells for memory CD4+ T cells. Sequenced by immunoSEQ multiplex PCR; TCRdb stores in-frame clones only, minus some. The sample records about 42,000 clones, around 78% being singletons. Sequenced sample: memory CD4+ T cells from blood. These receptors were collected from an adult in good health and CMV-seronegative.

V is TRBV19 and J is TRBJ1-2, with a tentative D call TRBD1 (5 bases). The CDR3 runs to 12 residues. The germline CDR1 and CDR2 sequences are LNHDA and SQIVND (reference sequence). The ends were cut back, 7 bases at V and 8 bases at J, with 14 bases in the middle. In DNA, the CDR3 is TGTGCCAGTAATAGGGGCATGGGGGGCTACACCTTC. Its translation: CASNRGMGGYTF.

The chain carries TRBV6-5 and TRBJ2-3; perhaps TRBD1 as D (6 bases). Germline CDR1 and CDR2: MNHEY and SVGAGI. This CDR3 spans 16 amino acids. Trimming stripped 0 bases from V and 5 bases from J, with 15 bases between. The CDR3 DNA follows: TGTGCCAGCAGTTACTCGGCCCCGGGACAAGGAGATACGCAGTATTTT. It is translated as CASSYSAPGQGDTQYF.

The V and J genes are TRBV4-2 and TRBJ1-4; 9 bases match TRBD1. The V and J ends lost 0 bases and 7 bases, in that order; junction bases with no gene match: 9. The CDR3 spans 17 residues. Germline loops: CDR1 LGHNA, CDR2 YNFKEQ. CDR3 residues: CASSQERTGGLGEKLFF. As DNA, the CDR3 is TGTGCCAGCAGCCAAGAGAGAACAGGGGGCTTGGGTGAAAAACTGTTTTTT.

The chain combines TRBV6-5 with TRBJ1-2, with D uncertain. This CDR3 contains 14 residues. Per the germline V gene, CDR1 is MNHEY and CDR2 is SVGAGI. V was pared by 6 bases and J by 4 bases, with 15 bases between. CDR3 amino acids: CASSRIQDSYGYTF. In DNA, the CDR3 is TGTGCCAGCAGCCGCATACAAGACTCCTATGGCTACACCTTC.

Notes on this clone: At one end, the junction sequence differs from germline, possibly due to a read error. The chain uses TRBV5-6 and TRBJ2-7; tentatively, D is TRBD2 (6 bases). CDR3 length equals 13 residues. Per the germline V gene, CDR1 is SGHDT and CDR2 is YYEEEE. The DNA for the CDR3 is TGTGCCAGCAGCTTGGAAGGGGACTGGAGACCCAACTTC. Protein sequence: CASSLEGDWRPNF.

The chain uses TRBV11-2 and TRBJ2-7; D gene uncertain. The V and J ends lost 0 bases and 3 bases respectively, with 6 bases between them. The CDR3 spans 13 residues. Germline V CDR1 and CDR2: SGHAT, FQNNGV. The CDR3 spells CASSLDTFYEQYF. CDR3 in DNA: TGTGCCAGCAGCTTAGACACCTTCTACGAGCAGTACTTC.

The CDR3 DNA reads TGTGCCAGCAGGGACATCTTACAGCCCTACGAGCAGTACTTC. Its translation is CASRDILQPYEQYF. The V call is TRBV7-8, the J call TRBJ2-7, with D perhaps matching TRBD1 (5 bases). The length of the CDR3 is 14 residues. V gave up 6 bases and J gave up 2 bases, with 14 bases separating them. Germline V CDR1 and CDR2: SGHVS, FQNEAQ.

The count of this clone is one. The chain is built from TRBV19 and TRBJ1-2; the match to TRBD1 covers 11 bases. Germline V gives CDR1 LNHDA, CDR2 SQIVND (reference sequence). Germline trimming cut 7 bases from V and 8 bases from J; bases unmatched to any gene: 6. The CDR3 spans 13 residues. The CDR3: CASTDRGRRGYTF. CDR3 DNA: TGTGCCAGTACGGACAGGGGGCGCCGGGGCTACACCTTC. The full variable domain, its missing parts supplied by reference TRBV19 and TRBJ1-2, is DGGITQSPKYLFRKEGQNVTLSCEQNLNHDAMYWYRQDPGQGLRLIYYSQIVNDFQKGDIAEGYSVSREKKESFPLTVTSAQKNPTAFYLCASTDRGRRGYTFGSGTRLTVV.

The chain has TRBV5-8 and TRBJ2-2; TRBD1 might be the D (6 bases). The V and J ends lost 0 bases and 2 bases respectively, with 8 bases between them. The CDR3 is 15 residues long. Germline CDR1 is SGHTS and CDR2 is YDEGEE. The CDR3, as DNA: TGTGCCAGCAGCTTGGTCAGGGGAAACACCGGGGAGCTGTTTTTT. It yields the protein CASSLVRGNTGELFF.

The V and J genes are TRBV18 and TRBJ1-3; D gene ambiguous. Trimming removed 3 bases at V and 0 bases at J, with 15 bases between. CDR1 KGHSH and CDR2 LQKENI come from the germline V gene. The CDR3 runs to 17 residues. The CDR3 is CASSPTSRSTSGNTIYF. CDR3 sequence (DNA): TGTGCCAGCTCACCGACCAGTCGGTCGACCTCTGGAAACACCATATATTTT.

CDR3 region: CSVQTGVTEAFF. For the CDR3, the DNA is TGCAGCGTTCAAACAGGGGTCACTGAAGCTTTCTTT. The V call is TRBV29-1, the J call TRBJ1-1, with 7 nucleotides matching TRBD1. This CDR3 is built from 12 residues. Trimming took 5 bases from V and 4 from J; bases not matched to a gene: 4. Germline CDR1 is SQVTM and CDR2 is ANQGSEA.

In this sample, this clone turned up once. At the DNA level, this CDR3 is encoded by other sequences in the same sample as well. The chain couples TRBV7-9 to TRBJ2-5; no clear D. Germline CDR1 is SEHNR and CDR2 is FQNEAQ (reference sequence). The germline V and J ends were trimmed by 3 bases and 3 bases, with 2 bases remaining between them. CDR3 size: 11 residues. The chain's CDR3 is CASSLKETQYF. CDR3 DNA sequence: TGTGCCAGCAGCTTGAAAGAGACCCAGTACTTC.

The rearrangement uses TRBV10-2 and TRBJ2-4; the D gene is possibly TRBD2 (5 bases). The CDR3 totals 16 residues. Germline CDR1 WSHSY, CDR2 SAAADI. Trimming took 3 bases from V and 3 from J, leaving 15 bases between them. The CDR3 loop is CASSDWFLEGKNIQYF. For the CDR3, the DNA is TGCGCCAGCAGTGATTGGTTCCTAGAGGGCAAAAACATTCAGTACTTC.

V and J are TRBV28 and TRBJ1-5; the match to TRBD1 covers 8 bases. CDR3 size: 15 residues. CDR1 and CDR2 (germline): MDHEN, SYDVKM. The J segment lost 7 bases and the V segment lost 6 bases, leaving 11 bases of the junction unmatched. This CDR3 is CASSNRAGGRQPQHF. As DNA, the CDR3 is TGTGCCAGCAGCAACCGGGCAGGGGGCCGACAGCCCCAGCATTTT. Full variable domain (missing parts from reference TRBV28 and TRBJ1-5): DVKVTQSSRYLVKRTGEKVFLECVQDMDHENMFWYRQDPGLGLRLIYFSYDVKMKEKGDIPEGYSVSREKKERFSLILESASTNQTSMYLCASSNRAGGRQPQHFGDGTRLSIL.

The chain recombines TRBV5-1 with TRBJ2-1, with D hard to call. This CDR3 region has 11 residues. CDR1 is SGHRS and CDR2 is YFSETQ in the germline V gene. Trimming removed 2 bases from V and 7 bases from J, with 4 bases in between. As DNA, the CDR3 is TGCGCCAGCAGCTTTTCGAATGAGCAGTTCTTC. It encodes CASSFSNEQFF.

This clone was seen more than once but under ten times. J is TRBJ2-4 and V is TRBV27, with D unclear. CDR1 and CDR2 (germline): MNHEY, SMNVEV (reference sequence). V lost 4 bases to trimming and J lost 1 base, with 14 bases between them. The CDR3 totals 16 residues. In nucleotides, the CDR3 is TGTGCCAGCAGTTCGGACCGATATCTGGCCAAAAACATTCAGTACTTC. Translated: CASSSDRYLAKNIQYF.

The CDR3 protein is CASSHFLTSSSGAKNIQYF. The CDR3 coding sequence is TGTGCCAGCAGCCACTTCCTGACTAGCAGCTCGGGAGCCAAAAACATTCAGTACTTC. The chain carries TRBV5-4 and TRBJ2-4; 7 nucleotides line up with TRBD2. V lost 4 bases, J lost 0 bases, and 16 bases stayed unmatched. Per the germline V gene, CDR1 is SGHNT and CDR2 is YYREEE (reference sequence). The CDR3 loop spans 19 amino acids.

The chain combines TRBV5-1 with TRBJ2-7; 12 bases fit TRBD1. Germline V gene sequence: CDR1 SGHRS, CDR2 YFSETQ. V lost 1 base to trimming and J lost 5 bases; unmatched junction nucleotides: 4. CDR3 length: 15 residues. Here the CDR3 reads CASSLSGTGGHEQYF. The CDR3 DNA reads TGCGCCAGCAGCTTGTCGGGGACAGGGGGCCACGAGCAGTACTTC.

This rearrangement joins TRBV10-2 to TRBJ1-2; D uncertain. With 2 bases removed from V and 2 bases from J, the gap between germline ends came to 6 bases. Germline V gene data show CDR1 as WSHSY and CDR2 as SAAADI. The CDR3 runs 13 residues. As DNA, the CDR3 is TGCGCCAGCAGTGAGATAGTCAACTATGGCTACACCTTC. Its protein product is CASSEIVNYGYTF.

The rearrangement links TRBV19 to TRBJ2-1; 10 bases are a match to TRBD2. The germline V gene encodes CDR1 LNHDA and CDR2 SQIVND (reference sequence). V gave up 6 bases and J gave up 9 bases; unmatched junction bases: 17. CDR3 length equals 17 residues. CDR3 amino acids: CASSLTPGTSARGEQFF. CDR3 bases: TGTGCCAGTAGCCTTACCCCCGGGACTAGCGCCCGAGGTGAGCAGTTCTTC.

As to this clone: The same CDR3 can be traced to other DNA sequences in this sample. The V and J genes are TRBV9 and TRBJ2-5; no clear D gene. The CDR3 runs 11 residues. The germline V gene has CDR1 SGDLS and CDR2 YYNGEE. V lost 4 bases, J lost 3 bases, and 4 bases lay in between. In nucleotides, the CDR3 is TGTGCCAGCAGCTCAGAAGAGACCCAGTACTTC. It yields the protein CASSSEETQYF.

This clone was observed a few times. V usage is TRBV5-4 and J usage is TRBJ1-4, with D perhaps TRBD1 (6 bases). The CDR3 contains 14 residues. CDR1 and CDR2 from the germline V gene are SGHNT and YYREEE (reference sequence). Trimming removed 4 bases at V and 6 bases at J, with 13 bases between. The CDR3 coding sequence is TGTGCCAGCAGCAAAGGGGGTTTCGATGAAAAACTGTTTTTT. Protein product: CASSKGGFDEKLFF.

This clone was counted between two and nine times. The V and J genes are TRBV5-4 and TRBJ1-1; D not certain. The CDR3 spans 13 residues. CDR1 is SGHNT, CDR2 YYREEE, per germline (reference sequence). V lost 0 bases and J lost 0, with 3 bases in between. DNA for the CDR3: TGTGCCAGCAGCTTGGAAATGAACACTGAAGCTTTCTTT. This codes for CASSLEMNTEAFF.

The CDR3 sequence: CASSQRTGDDGYTF. The CDR3, as DNA: TGTGCCAGCAGCCAGAGGACAGGGGACGATGGCTACACCTTC. This chain joins TRBV14 and TRBJ1-2; 9 bases are shared with TRBD1. V dropped 3 bases and J dropped 6; count of bases not matched to a gene: 5. Germline CDR1 SGHDN, CDR2 FVKESK. There are 14 residues in the CDR3.

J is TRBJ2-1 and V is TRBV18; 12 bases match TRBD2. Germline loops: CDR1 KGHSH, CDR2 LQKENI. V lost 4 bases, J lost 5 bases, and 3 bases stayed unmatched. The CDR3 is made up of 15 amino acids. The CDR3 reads CASSRGLAGNNEQFF. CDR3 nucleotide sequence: TGTGCCAGCTCACGGGGACTAGCGGGTAACAATGAGCAGTTCTTC.

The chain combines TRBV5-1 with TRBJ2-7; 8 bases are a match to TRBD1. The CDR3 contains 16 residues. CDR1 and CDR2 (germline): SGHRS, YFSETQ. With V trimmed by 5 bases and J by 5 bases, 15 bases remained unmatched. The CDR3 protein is CASSRNSQGAGHEQYF. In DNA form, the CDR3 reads TGCGCCAGCAGTCGTAATAGTCAGGGGGCTGGCCACGAGCAGTACTTC.

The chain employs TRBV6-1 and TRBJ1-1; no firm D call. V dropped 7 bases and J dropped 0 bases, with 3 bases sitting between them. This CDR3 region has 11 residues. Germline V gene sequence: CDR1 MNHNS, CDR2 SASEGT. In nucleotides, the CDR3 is TGTGCCAGCACCATGAACACTGAAGCTTTCTTT. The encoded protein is CASTMNTEAFF.